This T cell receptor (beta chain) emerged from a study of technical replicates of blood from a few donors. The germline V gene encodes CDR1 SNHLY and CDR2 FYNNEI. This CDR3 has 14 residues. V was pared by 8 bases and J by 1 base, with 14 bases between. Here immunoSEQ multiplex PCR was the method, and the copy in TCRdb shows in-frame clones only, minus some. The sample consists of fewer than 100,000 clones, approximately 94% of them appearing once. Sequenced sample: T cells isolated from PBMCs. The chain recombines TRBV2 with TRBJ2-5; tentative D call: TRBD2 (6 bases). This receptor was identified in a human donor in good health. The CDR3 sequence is CASHRRETQETQYF. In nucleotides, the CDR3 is TGTGCCAGCCATAGGAGGGAAACCCAAGAGACCCAGTACTTC. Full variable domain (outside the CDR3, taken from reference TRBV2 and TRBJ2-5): EPEVTQTPSHQVTQMGQEVILRCVPISNHLYFYWYRQILGQKVEFLVSFYNNEISEKSEIFDDQFSVERPDGSNFTLKIRSTKLEDSAMYFCASHRRETQETQYFGPGTRLLVL.